These 13 T cell receptor beta chains were sequenced from one sample in a study of CD8 T cells in ankylosing spondylitis. No antigens are known for them. Via MiXCR, TCRdb re-called the 5' RACE reads, giving one row per CDR3 protein. The sample consists of 470,000 or so distinct CDR3 sequences, about 25% of them appearing once. Findings and limits, study-wide: What seemed typical of ankylosing spondylitis blood was a TCR beta motif built from about 8 highly homologous variants.

Sequencing was performed on blood, either unsorted or a sorted T cell fraction (not recorded which). Receptor source: a male donor with ankylosing spondylitis.

V is TRBV18 and J is TRBJ2-7; D is possibly TRBD2 (5 bases). Between the trimmed V and J ends, which lost 3 bases and 6 bases, there was a span of 21 bases. The CDR3 is made up of 16 amino acids. Germline V CDR1 and CDR2: KGHSH, LQKENI. The CDR3 DNA follows: TGTGCCAGCTCACCTACGGGTGGGAGCCCGTTCTCCGAGCAGTACTTC. This translates into CASSPTGGSPFSEQYF.

This chain connects TRBV15 to TRBJ1-2; 8 positions match TRBD1. Germline CDR1 is LNHNV and CDR2 is YYDKDF (reference sequence). The V segment lost 6 bases and the J segment 6 bases; nucleotides outside the gene matches: 6. The length of the CDR3 is 13 residues. This CDR3 reads CATRPTGVDGYTF. The DNA for the CDR3 is TGTGCCACCAGACCGACAGGGGTAGATGGCTACACCTTC. Combining the CDR3 with reference TRBV15 and TRBJ1-2 gives the whole variable domain DAMVIQNPRYQVTQFGKPVTLSCSQTLNHNVMYWYQQKSSQAPKLLFHYYDKDFNNEADTPDNFQSRRPNTSFCFLDIRSPGLGDTAMYLCATRPTGVDGYTFGSGTRLTVV.

This clonotype was observed a handful of times. V gene TRBV20-1 combines with J gene TRBJ2-1; tentatively, D is TRBD2 (6 bases). V lost 0 bases and J 12 bases, leaving 9 bases between the germline ends. This CDR3 is 11 amino acids long. CDR1 DFQATT and CDR2 SNEGSKA come from the germline V gene (reference sequence). This chain's CDR3 is CSAREEGRQFF. The CDR3 nucleotides read TGCAGTGCTAGAGAGGAGGGAAGGCAGTTCTTC.

The genes are TRBV20-1 and TRBJ2-3; 8 nucleotides match TRBD2. Germline assignment: CDR1 DFQATT and CDR2 SNEGSKA (reference sequence). This CDR3 is built from 14 residues. The junction had 9 bases not matched to a gene; V was cut back by 5 bases and J by 5 bases. The CDR3 DNA sequence: TGCAGTGCTCCGCGGGAGGTTTATGGAGATACGCAGTATTTT. Translating it yields CSAPREVYGDTQYF.

The V call is TRBV2, the J call TRBJ2-7; the D gene is possibly TRBD2 (6 bases). The CDR3 spans 15 residues. Germline V CDR1 and CDR2: SNHLY, FYNNEI. With 4 bases removed from V and 2 bases from J, the gap between germline ends came to 15 bases. The CDR3 DNA is TGTGCCAGCAGTGGGGATCCGGGAGTGACCTACGAGCAGTACTTC. Translated: CASSGDPGVTYEQYF.

The chain combines TRBV6-1 with TRBJ2-7; D tentatively reads TRBD1 or TRBD2 (9 bases each). Trimming took off 8 bases at V and 3 bases at J, with 17 bases between the two ends. Per the germline V gene, CDR1 is MNHNS and CDR2 is SASEGT. The CDR3 loop spans 14 amino acids. The CDR3 DNA reads TGTGCCAGCCTAGCGGGGACAGGGAACTACGAGCAGTACTTC. Amino acid sequence: CASLAGTGNYEQYF.

This clonotype turned up a few times. The rearrangement uses TRBV5-6 and TRBJ2-1; D might be TRBD1 or TRBD2, each matching 5 bases. The CDR3 spans 14 residues. Trimming pared 2 bases from V and 6 bases from J, leaving 12 bases between. Per the germline V gene, CDR1 is SGHDT and CDR2 is YYEEEE. The CDR3 spells CASSFPGRPNEQFF. The CDR3 DNA reads TGTGCCAGCAGCTTCCCGGGACGCCCCAATGAGCAGTTCTTC.

A few counts support this clonotype. This chain connects TRBV12-3 or TRBV12-4 to TRBJ1-1; weak D call: TRBD1 (6 bases). With 7 bases removed from V and 4 bases from J, the gap between germline ends came to 16 bases. This CDR3 has 14 amino acids. The CDR3 bases are TGTGCCAGCACCTCGACCAGGGGCGTCACTGAAGCTTTCTTT. Encoded protein: CASTSTRGVTEAFF.

CDR3 nucleotides: TGTGCCAGCAGCTTAGCCAGGGGACAGGGGGGCTACGAGCAGTACTTC. Amino acid sequence: CASSLARGQGGYEQYF. The chain combines TRBV7-2 with TRBJ2-7; TRBD1 agrees at 11 bases. The trim removed 0 bases at V and 3 bases at J, leaving 4 bases unmatched. This CDR3 has 16 residues. The V gene's germline CDR1 is SGHTA and CDR2 FQGNSA.

The table lists this clonotype with a few counts. CDR3 loop: CASSLGLAGESGGELFF. CDR3 bases: TGTGCCAGCAGTCTTGGACTAGCGGGAGAGTCTGGCGGGGAGCTGTTTTTT. V usage is TRBV3-1 and J usage is TRBJ2-2; TRBD2 matches 13 bases. The CDR3 sequence is 17 residues long. The germline V gene has CDR1 LGHDT and CDR2 YNNKEL (reference sequence). Trimming removed 6 bases from V and 7 bases from J; junction bases left unmatched: 11.

At least ten counts were recorded for this clonotype. The chain couples TRBV29-1 to TRBJ2-1, with 13 bases matching TRBD2. This CDR3 comprises 15 residues. The J segment lost 3 bases and the V segment lost 5 bases, leaving 4 bases of the junction unmatched. CDR1 is SQVTM, CDR2 ANQGSEA, per germline. CDR3: CSVRTSGRDYNEQFF. The CDR3 coding sequence is TGCAGCGTTAGGACTAGCGGGAGAGACTACAATGAGCAGTTCTTC.

This chain links TRBV7-9 with TRBJ1-4; D possibly corresponds to TRBD1 (6 bases). V was trimmed by 0 bases and J by 4 bases, leaving 15 bases between them. Germline-derived CDR1 and CDR2 are SEHNR and FQNEAQ (reference sequence). The CDR3 contains 17 residues. CDR3 sequence: CASSLAGGGRGNEKLFF. In DNA form, the CDR3 reads TGTGCCAGCAGCTTAGCCGGTGGGGGGCGCGGTAATGAAAAACTGTTTTTT.

The chain joins TRBV3-1 to TRBJ2-7, with 10 positions matching TRBD1. Per germline, CDR1 LGHDT and CDR2 YNNKEL (reference sequence). The J segment lost 3 bases and the V segment lost 3 bases, leaving 5 bases of the junction unmatched. The CDR3 is 15 amino acids. CDR3 region: CASSHSDRGNYEQYF. In nucleotides, the CDR3 is TGTGCCAGCAGCCACTCGGACAGGGGGAACTACGAGCAGTACTTC.